Listed here are 18 T cell receptor beta chains from one sample, sequenced in a study of blood T cells in healthy people across ages. The authors ran a second PCR of about 6 to 11 cycles using a sample-barcoded 5' primer and a J-beta primer mix. TCRdb reanalysed the 5' RACE reads using MiXCR and keeps one entry per CDR3 protein. Found here are about 1.8 million distinct CDR3 sequences, about 50% of them singletons; the top ten hold 2% to 2.5%. The sequencing input was blood. The receptors were sampled from a woman in her thirties or forties in good health.

The chain carries TRBV6-5 and TRBJ2-7; 9 nucleotides align to TRBD1. The CDR3 contains 13 residues. Germline V gives CDR1 MNHEY, CDR2 SVGAGI. J was trimmed by 4 bases and V by 11 bases; bases with no gene match: 9. CDR3 loop: CAGSRTGEYEQYF. The CDR3 DNA reads TGTGCCGGTTCCAGGACAGGGGAATACGAGCAGTACTTC.

This sequence joins TRBV7-6 and TRBJ2-1; possible D gene TRBD2, 6 bases. Germline V gene data show CDR1 as SGHVS and CDR2 as FNYEAQ. The CDR3 loop spans 15 amino acids. V lost 4 bases, J lost 5 bases, and 15 bases lay in between. CDR3 residues: CASSWDGGSHNEQFF. The CDR3 DNA reads as TGTGCCAGCAGCTGGGACGGGGGTTCCCACAATGAGCAGTTCTTC. Drawing the rest from reference TRBV7-6 and TRBJ2-1, the complete variable domain is GAGVSQSPRYKVTKRGQDVALRCDPISGHVSLYWYRQALGQGPEFLTYFNYEAQQDKSGLPNDRFSAERPEGSISTLTIQRTEQRDSAMYRCASSWDGGSHNEQFFGPGTRLTVL.

This clonotype was recorded at least ten times. The chain is built from TRBV29-1 and TRBJ2-5; no definite D call. Between the trimmed V and J ends, which lost 3 bases and 1 base, there was a span of 9 bases. The CDR3 sequence is 13 residues long. Looked up from germline, CDR1 is SQVTM and CDR2 is ANQGSEA. CDR3 sequence (DNA): TGCAGCGTTGAGATAATAGTCCAAGAGACCCAGTACTTC. This codes for CSVEIIVQETQYF.

This clonotype was recorded a few times. CDR3 amino acids: CASSLDGQGWGYEQYF. CDR3 nucleotide sequence: TGTGCCAGCAGCTTAGACGGGCAGGGTTGGGGCTACGAGCAGTACTTC. The chain employs TRBV7-2 and TRBJ2-7; a weak D match, TRBD1 (5 bases). V lost 1 base, J lost 3 bases, and 16 bases lay in between. The CDR3 covers 16 residues. Germline V gene data show CDR1 as SGHTA and CDR2 as FQGNSA.

The chain employs TRBV18 and TRBJ1-2; weak D call: TRBD1 (5 bases). The CDR3 length is 14 residues. CDR1 and CDR2 from the germline V gene are KGHSH and LQKENI. Trimming shortened V by 3 bases and J by 2 bases, and 10 bases separated the two germline ends. DNA of the CDR3: TGTGCCAGCTCACCTCTGGCAGGGAACTATGGCTACACCTTC. It yields the protein CASSPLAGNYGYTF.

The CDR3 loop reads CASTPGDVRADVQYF. DNA of the CDR3: TGTGCCAGCACCCCCGGGGACGTGAGAGCAGATGTGCAGTATTTT. V is TRBV12-3 or TRBV12-4 and J is TRBJ2-3; D might be TRBD1 or TRBD2, each matching 5 bases. The CDR3 length is 15 residues. V was cut by 7 bases and J by 11 bases, with 25 bases left in between.

This clonotype was recorded only once. The rearrangement uses TRBV5-1 and TRBJ1-2; weak D call: TRBD1 (6 bases). The CDR3 length is 15 residues. The germline gives CDR1 SGHRS, CDR2 YFSETQ. The ends were cut back, 2 bases at V and 10 bases at J, with 21 bases in the middle. The DNA of the CDR3 is TGCGCCAGCAGCTTTATGAACAGGGACAACGAAGACTACACCTTC. Translated: CASSFMNRDNEDYTF.

The genes are TRBV5-1 and TRBJ2-3, with a tentative D call TRBD2 (6 bases). Trimming removed 3 bases at V and 3 bases at J, with 8 bases between. This CDR3 has 13 amino acids. The germline CDR1 and CDR2 sequences are SGHRS and YFSETQ. CDR3 sequence (DNA): TGCGCCAGCAGCTGGACTAAGACAGATACGCAGTATTTT. This encodes CASSWTKTDTQYF.

V and J are TRBV2 and TRBJ1-5, with unresolved D. Germline lookup yields CDR1 SNHLY and CDR2 FYNNEI. Trimming removed 5 bases from V and 3 bases from J, with 14 bases in between. The CDR3 spans 15 residues. The CDR3: CASSSNSVPNQPQHF. The CDR3 nucleotides read TGTGCCAGCAGTTCTAACTCAGTTCCCAATCAGCCCCAGCATTTT.

This clonotype was seen a handful of times. The V gene is TRBV20-1, the J gene TRBJ2-5; 12 bases match TRBD2. Germline loops: CDR1 DFQATT, CDR2 SNEGSKA (reference sequence). J lost 5 bases, V lost 4 bases, and 2 bases had no gene match. This CDR3 comprises 13 residues. Here the CDR3 reads CSAIGTSGETQYF. The CDR3 coding sequence is TGCAGTGCTATTGGGACTAGCGGGGAGACCCAGTACTTC.

This clonotype came up a few times. The CDR3: CASSPLPMTPLHF. In nucleotides, the CDR3 is TGTGCCAGCAGCCCCCTACCTATGACACCCCTCCACTTT. The rearrangement joins TRBV7-8 to TRBJ1-6; D call uncertain. V lost 5 bases, J lost 11 bases, and 13 bases lay in between. Germline CDR1 is SGHVS and CDR2 is FQNEAQ. The CDR3 contains 13 residues.

About this clonotype: Relative to the germline gene, one junction end is altered; a read error may explain this. The J gene is TRBJ2-4, the V gene TRBV27, with TRBD1 identical over 7 bases. This CDR3 is 13 amino acids long. From germline, CDR1 is MNHEY and CDR2 SMNVEV (reference sequence). The CDR3 sequence is CAGSLGWDRSQYF. The CDR3 region has the DNA TGTGCCGGCAGTTTGGGTTGGGACAGATCTCAGTACTTC.

This clonotype was seen only a few times. One end of the junction fails to match germline, which may point to a read error. This rearrangement joins TRBV7-7 to TRBJ2-5; 7 positions match TRBD1. The CDR3 has 13 amino acids. Germline V lookup: CDR1 SSHAT, CDR2 FNYEAQ (reference sequence). The CDR3 is CASSTNRGETQYF. The CDR3 nucleotides are TGTGCTAGCAGCACCAACAGGGGTGAGACCCAGTACTTC.

The chain uses TRBV4-3 and TRBJ2-3, with D possibly TRBD2 on 5 matching bases. The CDR3 consists of 15 residues. Germline V CDR1 and CDR2: LGHNA, YSLEER. V gave up 0 bases and J gave up 6 bases, with 13 bases separating them. CDR3 loop: CASSQDIGNVDTQYF. CDR3 coding DNA: TGCGCCAGCAGCCAAGATATCGGGAACGTGGATACGCAGTATTTT.

J is TRBJ2-7 and V is TRBV21-1; the DNA was not used to check the table's D call, TRBD1. TRBV21-1 is a recognized pseudogene. The CDR3 covers 15 residues. The CDR3 is CASSTGTGGAYEQYF. As DNA, the CDR3 is TGTGCCAGCAGCACCGGGACAGGGGGCGCCTACGAGCAGTACTTC.

V gene TRBV4-2 combines with J gene TRBJ2-1; D gene ambiguous. Germline CDR1 and CDR2: LGHNA and YNFKEQ. The CDR3 is 13 amino acids. V dropped 4 bases and J dropped 5 bases, with 9 bases sitting between them. CDR3 in amino acids: CASSRTGDNEQFF. The CDR3 region has the DNA TGTGCCAGCAGCCGAACTGGAGACAATGAGCAGTTCTTC.

This clonotype was found a few times. V gene TRBV7-2 combines with J gene TRBJ2-3; D gene ambiguous. The CDR3 consists of 15 residues. CDR1 SGHTA and CDR2 FQGNSA come from the germline V gene. V was clipped by 0 bases and J by 4 bases, with 11 bases between them. CDR3 sequence (DNA): TGTGCCAGCAGCTTAGCGCTCGAATCGCCAGATACGCAGTATTTT. It is translated as CASSLALESPDTQYF.

There are a few counts of this clonotype. The chain employs TRBV6-4 and TRBJ1-2; no firm D call. The CDR3 spans 15 residues. The germline gives CDR1 MRHNA, CDR2 SNTAGT. Trimming stripped 6 bases from V and 8 bases from J, with 22 bases between. CDR3 loop: CASRAETAPGVGYTF. CDR3 nucleotide sequence: TGTGCCAGCAGGGCCGAGACGGCCCCCGGTGTAGGCTACACCTTC.